The rows below give T cell receptor beta chains drawn from one sample of a study of CD8 T cells in Susac syndrome. TCRdb processed the immunoSEQ multiplex PCR reads anew with MiXCR; each CDR3 protein has one entry. The data hold around 150,000 distinct CDR3 sequences, with 95% observed a single time. Specimen: CD4+ T cells from PBMCs. The receptors originated from a human donor with Susac syndrome. Each CDR3 is given without its conserved first and last residue. The D gene is left open where the match is weak. Clone size, where shown, is once, few, many, or a class for clones that have expanded.

D gene	clone size	V gene	J gene	CDR3 protein
TRBD1	-	TRBV27	TRBJ2-6	ASSPSPGTGGRGANVLT
-	-	TRBV12-5	TRBJ2-5	ASGLDPARDLGETQY
-	-	TRBV20-1	TRBJ1-4	SASVDSGGEKLF
TRBD1	-	TRBV12-3/TRBV12-4	TRBJ1-1	ASRKGQGAAEAF
-	-	TRBV7-8	TRBJ1-2	ASSLEGTAFGYT
-	-	TRBV3-1	TRBJ1-1	ASSLQTNTEAF
-	-	TRBV29-1	TRBJ1-2	SGWGGYGYT
-	-	TRBV24-1	TRBJ2-3	ATSDPWGDTQY
-	-	TRBV7-2	TRBJ1-4	ASSLDKSRVNEKLF
-	-	TRBV20-1	TRBJ1-5	SAAGRDQPQH
TRBD2	-	TRBV6-6	TRBJ2-3	ASSRLAGDTQY
TRBD1	few	TRBV18	TRBJ2-5	ASSLGQVQETQY
-	-	TRBV30	TRBJ2-3	AWIITDTQY
-	-	TRBV5-1	TRBJ2-1	ASSLVPGRNEQF
TRBD2	-	TRBV6-6	TRBJ2-1	ASSAGLAGTNNEQF
-	-	TRBV12-3/TRBV12-4	TRBJ2-7	ASSLKGRISYEQY
-	-	TRBV29-1	TRBJ1-1	SGQNTEAF
TRBD2	-	TRBV20-1	TRBJ2-1	SAQLAQYNEQF
TRBD1	-	TRBV4-1	TRBJ2-3	ASSQPIRQGLTDTQY
TRBD1	-	TRBV14	TRBJ1-2	ASSPSRDRAYGYT
-	-	TRBV20-1	TRBJ1-3	SARGSGSSGNTIY
TRBD1	-	TRBV28	TRBJ2-5	ASRKGQGGETQY
TRBD2	-	TRBV6-6	TRBJ2-7	ASSYSSGSLYEQY
TRBD1	-	TRBV7-3	TRBJ2-2	ASSLGQRNTGELF
-	-	TRBV7-2	TRBJ2-1	ASSPSRNEQF
-	-	TRBV10-3	TRBJ1-1	AISELTGPTEAF
-	-	TRBV20-1	TRBJ2-7	SASASHEQY
-	-	TRBV20-1	TRBJ1-1	SAARSEAF
-	-	TRBV6-2/TRBV6-3	TRBJ2-1	ASSVGNEQF
TRBD2	-	TRBV7-2	TRBJ2-1	ASSRGPSSGGGAEQF